These T cell receptor beta chains were read from a single sample in a study of beta chain features in type 1 diabetes. Sequencing was performed with immunoSEQ multiplex PCR; in TCRdb, only in-frame clones are kept and a portion is missing. Of about 930,000 clones listed, 15% to 20% are singletons. The material sequenced was naive CD4+ T cells from blood. The receptors stem from a woman aged 18-35 years in good health. CDR3s include the opening cysteine and the closing phenylalanine or tryptophan. Fields, in order: D gene, J gene, V gene, clone size, CDR3 protein, CDR3 DNA. D genes are given only for firm matches. Size values are once, few and many counts, or a class for expanded clones, and some rows have none.

d_gene: -
j_gene: TRBJ2-7
v_gene: TRBV7-9
abundance: few
CDR3aa: CASSWRTEYYEQYF
CDR3nt: TGTGCCAGCAGCTGGAGGACAGAGTACTACGAGCAGTACTTC

d_gene: -
j_gene: TRBJ2-4
v_gene: TRBV7-2
abundance: -
CDR3aa: CASSPQGMDIQYF
CDR3nt: TGTGCCAGCAGCCCCCAGGGGATGGACATTCAGTACTTC

d_gene: -
j_gene: TRBJ2-7
v_gene: TRBV28
abundance: -
CDR3aa: CASSSEDSPYEQYF
CDR3nt: TGTGCCAGCAGTTCTGAGGATTCCCCCTACGAGCAGTACTTC

d_gene: TRBD1
j_gene: TRBJ2-7
v_gene: TRBV7-2
abundance: few
CDR3aa: CASSQTRDRGNEQYF
CDR3nt: TGTGCCAGCAGCCAAACCCGGGACAGGGGGAACGAGCAGTACTTC

d_gene: -
j_gene: TRBJ2-5
v_gene: TRBV21-1
abundance: few
CDR3aa: CASSRRAEETQYF
CDR3nt: TGTGCCAGCAGCAGAAGAGCGGAAGAGACCCAGTACTTC

d_gene: -
j_gene: TRBJ2-6
v_gene: TRBV21-1
abundance: few
CDR3aa: CASSRGSDSGANVLTF
CDR3nt: TGTGCCAGCAGTAGGGGGAGTGACTCTGGGGCCAACGTCCTGACTTTC

d_gene: TRBD2
j_gene: TRBJ2-7
v_gene: TRBV4-1
abundance: -
CDR3aa: CASSPSGTSPESSYEQYF
CDR3nt: TGCGCCAGCAGCCCATCCGGGACTAGCCCGGAGAGTTCCTACGAGCAGTACTTC

d_gene: -
j_gene: TRBJ2-7
v_gene: TRBV6-1
abundance: few
CDR3aa: CASSVGGSLDEQYF
CDR3nt: TGTGCCAGCAGTGTTGGGGGGAGCCTGGACGAGCAGTACTTC

d_gene: TRBD2
j_gene: TRBJ2-3
v_gene: TRBV13
abundance: -
CDR3aa: CASSTTSRGLAVAGGTDTQYF
CDR3nt: TGTGCCAGCAGCACGACCAGCCGCGGACTAGCTGTGGCGGGGGGCACAGATACGCAGTATTTT

d_gene: TRBD2
j_gene: TRBJ2-1
v_gene: TRBV7-9
abundance: few
CDR3aa: CASSLKKRGYSSYNEQFF
CDR3nt: TGTGCCAGCAGCTTAAAAAAGCGGGGCTACAGCTCCTACAATGAGCAGTTCTTC

d_gene: -
j_gene: TRBJ1-1
v_gene: TRBV28
abundance: -
CDR3aa: CASSRTRTEAFF
CDR3nt: TGTGCCAGCAGTAGGACACGCACTGAAGCTTTCTTT

d_gene: TRBD2
j_gene: TRBJ2-5
v_gene: TRBV28
abundance: few
CDR3aa: CASSRSTSGRETQYF
CDR3nt: TGTGCCAGCAGCCGCTCGACTAGCGGGAGAGAGACCCAGTACTTC